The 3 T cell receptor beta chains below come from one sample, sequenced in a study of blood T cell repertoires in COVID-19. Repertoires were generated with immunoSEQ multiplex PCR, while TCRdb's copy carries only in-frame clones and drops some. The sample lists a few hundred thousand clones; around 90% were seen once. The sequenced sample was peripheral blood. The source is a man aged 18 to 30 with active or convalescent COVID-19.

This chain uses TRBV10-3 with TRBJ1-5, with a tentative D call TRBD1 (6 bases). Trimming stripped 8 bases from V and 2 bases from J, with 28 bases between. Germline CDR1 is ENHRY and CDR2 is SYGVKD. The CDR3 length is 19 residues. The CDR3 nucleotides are TGTGCCATCGGGGGGGAGCCCAGGGGAAGAGGCATACGCAATCAGCCCCAGCATTTT. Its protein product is CAIGGEPRGRGIRNQPQHF.

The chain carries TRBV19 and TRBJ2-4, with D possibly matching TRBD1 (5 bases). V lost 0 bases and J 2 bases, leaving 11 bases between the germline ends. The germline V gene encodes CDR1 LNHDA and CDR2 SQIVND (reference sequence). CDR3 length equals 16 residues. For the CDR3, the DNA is TGTGCCAGTAGTATAGAGGTGGGGCTGTCCAAAAACATTCAGTACTTC. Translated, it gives CASSIEVGLSKNIQYF. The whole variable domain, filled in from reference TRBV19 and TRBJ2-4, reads DGGITQSPKYLFRKEGQNVTLSCEQNLNHDAMYWYRQDPGQGLRLIYYSQIVNDFQKGDIAEGYSVSREKKESFPLTVTSAQKNPTAFYLCASSIEVGLSKNIQYFGAGTRLSVL.

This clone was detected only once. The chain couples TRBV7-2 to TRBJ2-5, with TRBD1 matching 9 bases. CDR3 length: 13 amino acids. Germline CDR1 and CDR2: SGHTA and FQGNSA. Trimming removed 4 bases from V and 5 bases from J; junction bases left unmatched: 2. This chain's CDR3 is CASSWTGVETQYF. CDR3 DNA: TGTGCCAGCAGCTGGACAGGGGTTGAGACCCAGTACTTC.